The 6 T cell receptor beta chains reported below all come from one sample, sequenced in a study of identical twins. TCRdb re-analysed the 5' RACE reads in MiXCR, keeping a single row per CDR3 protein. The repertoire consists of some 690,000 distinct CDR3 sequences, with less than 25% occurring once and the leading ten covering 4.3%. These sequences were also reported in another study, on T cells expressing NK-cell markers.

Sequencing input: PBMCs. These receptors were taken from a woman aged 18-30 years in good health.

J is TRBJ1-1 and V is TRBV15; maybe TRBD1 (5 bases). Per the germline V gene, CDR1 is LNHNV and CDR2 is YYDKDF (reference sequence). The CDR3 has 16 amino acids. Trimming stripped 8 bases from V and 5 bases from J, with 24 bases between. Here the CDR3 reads CATQSYGPGPETEAFF. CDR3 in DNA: TGTGCCACCCAGTCCTACGGGCCAGGGCCAGAGACTGAAGCTTTCTTT.

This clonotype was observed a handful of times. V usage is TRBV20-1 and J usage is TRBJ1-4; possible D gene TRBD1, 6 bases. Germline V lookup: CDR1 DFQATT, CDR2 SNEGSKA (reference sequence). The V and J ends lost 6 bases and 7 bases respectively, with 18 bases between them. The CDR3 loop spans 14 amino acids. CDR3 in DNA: TGCAGTGCCCTGACAGGCGTTAGTAGTGAAAAACTGTTTTTT. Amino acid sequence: CSALTGVSSEKLFF.

The CDR3 loop is CAISLLLSPTGGTGELFF. The DNA for the CDR3 is TGTGCCATCAGCCTACTACTATCCCCCACCGGAGGCACCGGGGAGCTGTTTTTT. The genes are TRBV10-3 and TRBJ2-2, with D maybe TRBD2 (5 bases). V was clipped by 6 bases and J by 4 bases, with 24 bases between them. The CDR3 is made up of 18 amino acids. Per germline, CDR1 ENHRY and CDR2 SYGVKD.

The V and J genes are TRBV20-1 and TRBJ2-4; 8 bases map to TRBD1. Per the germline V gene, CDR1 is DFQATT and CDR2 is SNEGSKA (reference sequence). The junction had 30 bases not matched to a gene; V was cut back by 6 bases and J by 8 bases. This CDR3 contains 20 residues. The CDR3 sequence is CSALAPGLLSFQGAQDIQYF. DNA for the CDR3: TGCAGTGCCTTGGCCCCGGGCCTATTATCCTTCCAGGGGGCCCAGGACATTCAGTACTTC.

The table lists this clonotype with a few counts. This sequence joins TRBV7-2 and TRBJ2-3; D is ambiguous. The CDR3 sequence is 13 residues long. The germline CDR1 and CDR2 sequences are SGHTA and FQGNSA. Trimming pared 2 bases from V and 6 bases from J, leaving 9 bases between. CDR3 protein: CASSLYSGDTQYF. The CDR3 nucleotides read TGTGCCAGCAGCTTATACTCCGGGGATACGCAGTATTTT.

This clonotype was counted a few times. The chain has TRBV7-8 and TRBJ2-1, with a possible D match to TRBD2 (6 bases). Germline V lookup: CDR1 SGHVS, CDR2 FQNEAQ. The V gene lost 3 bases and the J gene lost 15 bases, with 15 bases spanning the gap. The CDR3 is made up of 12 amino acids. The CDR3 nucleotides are TGTGCCAGCAGCTTTAGAATAGCGGTAATGTTCTTC. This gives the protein CASSFRIAVMFF.